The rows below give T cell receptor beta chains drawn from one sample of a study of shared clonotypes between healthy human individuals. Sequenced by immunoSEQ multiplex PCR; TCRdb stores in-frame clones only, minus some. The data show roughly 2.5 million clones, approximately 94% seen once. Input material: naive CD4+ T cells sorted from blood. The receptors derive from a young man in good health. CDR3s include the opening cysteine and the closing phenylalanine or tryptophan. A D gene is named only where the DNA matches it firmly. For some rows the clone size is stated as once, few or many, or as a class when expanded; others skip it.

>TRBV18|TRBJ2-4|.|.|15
TGTGCCAGCTCATCAGGACTCCCAAGAGGTAACATTCAGTACTTC
CASSSGLPRGNIQYF
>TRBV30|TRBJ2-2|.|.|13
TGTGCCTGGAGTGGATCAGGGACCGGGGAGCTGTTTTTT
CAWSGSGTGELFF
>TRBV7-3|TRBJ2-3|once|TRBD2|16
TGTGCCAGCAGCTCAGGACTAGCGGGGCCCCCGGATACGCAGTATTTT
CASSSGLAGPPDTQYF
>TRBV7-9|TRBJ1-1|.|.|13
TGTGCCAGCAGCCCTCTCGGTGGGACTGAAGCTTTCTTT
CASSPLGGTEAFF
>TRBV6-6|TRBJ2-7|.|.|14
TGTGCCAGCCGCCTTAGCTGGGGGGCCTACGAGCAGTACTTC
CASRLSWGAYEQYF
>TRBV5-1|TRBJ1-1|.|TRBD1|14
TGCGCCAGCAGCCCGGGACAGGAGAACACTGAAGCTTTCTTT
CASSPGQENTEAFF
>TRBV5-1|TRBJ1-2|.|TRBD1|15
TGCGCCAGCAGCTTGGGAGGGGGCGCGAACTATGGCTACACCTTC
CASSLGGGANYGYTF
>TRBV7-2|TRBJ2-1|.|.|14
TGTGCCAGCAGCGCCCAACAGGGCCCCCAAGAGGGGTTCTTC
CASSAQQGPQEGFF
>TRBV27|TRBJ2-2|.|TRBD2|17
TGTGCCAGCAGTTTACTAGGACTAGCGGCGAACACCGGGGAGCTGTTTTTT
CASSLLGLAANTGELFF
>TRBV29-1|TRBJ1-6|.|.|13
TGCAGCGTTGGAGAGTCCCATAATTCACCCCTCCACTTT
CSVGESHNSPLHF
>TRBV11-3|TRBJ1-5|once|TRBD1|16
TGTGCCAGCAGCTTAGATCGGACAGGGGGCAATCAGCCCCAGCATTTT
CASSLDRTGGNQPQHF
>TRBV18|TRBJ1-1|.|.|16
TGTGCCAGCTCACCAGCCTCAGGGATTTCGTTCACTGAAGCTTTCTTT
CASSPASGISFTEAFF
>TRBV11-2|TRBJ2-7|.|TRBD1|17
TGTGCCAGCAGCTTAGTTTGGTCCGGGACAGCCACCTACGAGCAGTACTTC
CASSLVWSGTATYEQYF
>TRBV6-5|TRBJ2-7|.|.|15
TGTGCCAGCAGTTACTCGATGACAGCGACCTACGAGCAGTACTTC
CASSYSMTATYEQYF
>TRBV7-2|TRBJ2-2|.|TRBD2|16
TGTGCCAGCAGCGGGACTAGCGGGAGGAGGATCGGGGAGCTGTTTTTT
CASSGTSGRRIGELFF
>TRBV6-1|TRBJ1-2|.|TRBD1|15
TGTGCCAGCGAGGGACAGGGGGTCCCTAACTATGGCTACACCTTC
CASEGQGVPNYGYTF
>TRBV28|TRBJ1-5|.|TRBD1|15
TGTGCCAGCACCTACAGGGGACCGTCAAATCAGCCCCAGCATTTT
CASTYRGPSNQPQHF
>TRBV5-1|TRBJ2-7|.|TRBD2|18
TGCGCCAGCAGCTTGGCCCCCCCAAAAGCGGGAGGGCCGGGGGAGCAGTACTTC
CASSLAPPKAGGPGEQYF
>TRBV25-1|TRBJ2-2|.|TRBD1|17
TGTGCCAGCATGGGTAAAACAGGGGAAACGAACACCGGGGAGCTGTTTTTT
CASMGKTGETNTGELFF
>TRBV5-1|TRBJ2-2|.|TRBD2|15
TGCGCCAGCAGCCGAACCATAGCGGGAGGGCCGGTACTGTTTTTT
CASSRTIAGGPVLFF
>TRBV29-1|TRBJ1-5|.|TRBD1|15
TGCAGCGCGGCGGGCGCAGGGGGATCTGATCAGCCCCAGCATTTT
CSAAGAGGSDQPQHF
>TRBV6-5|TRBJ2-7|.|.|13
TGTGCCAGCAGTCGGAGGGGGGCCTACGAGCAGTACTTC
CASSRRGAYEQYF
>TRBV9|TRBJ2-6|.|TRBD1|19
TGTGCCAGCAGCCCCGAAGGACAGGGGGCCAACTCTGGGGCCAACGTCCTGACTTTC
CASSPEGQGANSGANVLTF
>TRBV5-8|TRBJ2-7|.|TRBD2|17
TGTGCCAGCAGCTTGGAGCGGGGGGTTACTTTAAGCTACGAGCAGTACTTC
CASSLERGVTLSYEQYF
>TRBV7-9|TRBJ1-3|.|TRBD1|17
TGTGCCAGCAGCTTATGGGGGGACAGGGAGACTGGAAACACCATATATTTT
CASSLWGDRETGNTIYF
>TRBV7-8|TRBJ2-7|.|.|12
TGTGCCAGCAGCCTACAGACCTACGAGCAGTACTTC
CASSLQTYEQYF